This T cell receptor beta chain originates from a study of long-term antiretroviral therapy in people with HIV. Specimens retained roughly 0.95-10 million cryopreserved PBMC preceding DNA extraction. A word on this clone: Its antigen remains unknown.

The CDR3 contains 15 residues. CDR1 and CDR2 from the germline V gene are SGHNT and YYREEE (reference sequence). Between the trimmed V and J ends, which lost 3 bases and 4 bases, there was a span of 14 bases. The study's findings and limits: Narrower CDR3 length ranges marked HIV repertoires relative to controls. Nothing was known about ART adherence, viral resistance or changes in therapy.

Survey-level immunoSEQ v3.0 assays were run. Sequenced by immunoSEQ multiplex PCR; TCRdb stores in-frame clones only, minus some. The sample has tens of thousands of clones; under 85% are singletons. The sequence derives from a woman aged 40 to 49 with HIV. This chain joins TRBV5-4 and TRBJ1-3; tentatively, D is TRBD1 (5 bases). The sample was unsorted PBMCs, taken 1.1 years before starting antiretroviral therapy. The DNA of the CDR3 is TGTGCCAGCAGCTCCGCGGCAGGGAAGGGAAACACCATATATTTT. Amino acids: CASSSAAGKGNTIYF.